Following are 14 T cell receptor beta chains from one sample sequenced in a study of OX40 agonist ivuxolimab in advanced cancers. Generated by immunoSEQ multiplex PCR, the TCRdb table keeps only in-frame clones and is missing some. The sample holds about 83,000 clones; roughly 93% are singletons and the top ten take more than 0.6%. The input for sequencing was CD4+ or CD8+ T cells sorted from blood, taken in a trial of the OX40 agonist ivuxolimab. All receptors come from an adult with an advanced solid tumor such as melanoma, head and neck, liver or kidney cancer.

The CDR3 region has the DNA TGCGCCAGCAGCTTAGACCAGGGGGCAGGTAATTCACCCCTCCACTTT. Amino acid sequence: CASSLDQGAGNSPLHF. The V call is TRBV5-1, the J call TRBJ1-6; 8 bases fit TRBD1. Germline V gene data show CDR1 as SGHRS and CDR2 as YFSETQ. The trim removed 2 bases at V and 6 bases at J, leaving 7 bases unmatched. This CDR3 spans 16 amino acids.

This chain connects TRBV18 to TRBJ1-2; D is undetermined. The CDR3 is 13 residues long. Germline CDR1 KGHSH, CDR2 LQKENI. Trimming shortened V by 2 bases and J by 3 bases, and 7 bases separated the two germline ends. CDR3 DNA: TGTGCCAGCTCACCAAGGCACCACTATGGCTACACCTTC. Translating it yields CASSPRHHYGYTF.

The chain recombines TRBV7-9 with TRBJ2-1; 9 positions agree with TRBD2. The CDR3 is 14 residues long. The germline V gene encodes CDR1 SEHNR and CDR2 FQNEAQ (reference sequence). V shed 6 bases, J shed 2 bases, and the junction held 2 bases outside the gene matches. The CDR3 protein is CASSRTSAYNEQFF. The CDR3 region has the DNA TGTGCCAGCAGTCGGACTAGCGCCTACAATGAGCAGTTCTTC.

CDR3 region: CASSRDGGENIQYF. CDR3 in DNA: TGTGCCAGCAGCCGTGACGGAGGGGAAAACATTCAGTACTTC. This rearrangement joins TRBV5-5 to TRBJ2-4, with a possible D match to TRBD2 (6 bases). In germline, CDR1 is SGHKS, CDR2 YYEKEE (reference sequence). There are 14 residues in the CDR3. Between the trimmed V and J ends, which lost 4 bases and 5 bases, there was a span of 13 bases.

This chain links TRBV18 with TRBJ2-1, with D unclear. V was shortened by 1 base and J by 0 bases, with 13 bases between the two germline ends. The CDR3 length is 17 residues. Germline V gives CDR1 KGHSH, CDR2 LQKENI. The CDR3 protein is CASSPRAWTSSYNEQFF. The DNA of the CDR3 is TGTGCCAGCTCACCACGGGCTTGGACGAGCTCCTACAATGAGCAGTTCTTC.

The chain recombines TRBV28 with TRBJ1-6; the match to TRBD1 covers 9 bases. With V trimmed by 3 bases and J by 0 bases, 3 bases remained unmatched. The CDR3 contains 17 residues. CDR1 is MDHEN, CDR2 SYDVKM, per germline. CDR3 sequence: CASSFTGQGSYNSPLHF. In nucleotides, the CDR3 is TGTGCCAGCAGTTTCACGGGACAGGGCTCCTATAATTCACCCCTCCACTTT.

This clone has a single count. The rearrangement joins TRBV7-9 to TRBJ2-1; the match to TRBD1 covers 8 bases. The CDR3 is 14 amino acids. Germline-derived CDR1 and CDR2 are SEHNR and FQNEAQ (reference sequence). The V gene end was trimmed by 5 bases and the J gene end by 4 bases; junction bases not matched to a gene: 4. CDR3 region: CASSLTGGYNEQFF. The CDR3 nucleotides are TGTGCCAGCAGCCTTACAGGGGGGTACAATGAGCAGTTCTTC.

The chain combines TRBV7-9 with TRBJ2-1, with TRBD2 as a possible D gene (5 bases). CDR3 length: 15 amino acids. The ends were cut back, 0 bases at V and 3 bases at J, with 9 bases in the middle. Germline V gene lookup returns CDR1 SEHNR and CDR2 FQNEAQ (reference sequence). The CDR3 loop is CASSLAASSYNEQFF. In DNA form, the CDR3 reads TGTGCCAGCAGCTTAGCTGCTAGCAGCTACAATGAGCAGTTCTTC.

Only one count was recorded for this clone. V gene TRBV18 combines with J gene TRBJ1-1; the D gene is possibly TRBD1 (5 bases). With 3 bases removed from V and 7 bases from J, the gap between germline ends came to 12 bases. Germline CDR1 KGHSH, CDR2 LQKENI. The CDR3 spans 13 residues. Written as DNA, the CDR3 is TGTGCCAGCTCACCCCAGACAGCCAATGAAGCTTTCTTT. Protein product: CASSPQTANEAFF.

This chain joins TRBV5-1 and TRBJ2-1, with TRBD1 matching 8 bases. The CDR3 is made up of 15 amino acids. V trimming: 3 bases; J trimming: 4 bases; junction bases outside the gene matches: 6. The V gene's germline CDR1 is SGHRS and CDR2 YFSETQ. DNA for the CDR3: TGCGCCAGCAGCTCAACAGGGGGACAGTACAATGAGCAGTTCTTC. Encoded protein: CASSSTGGQYNEQFF.

V and J are TRBV7-2 and TRBJ2-7; D unresolved. The CDR3 is 12 residues long. Trimming took off 2 bases at V and 7 bases at J, with 9 bases between the two ends. CDR1 and CDR2 (germline): SGHTA, FQGNSA. The CDR3, as DNA: TGTGCCAGCAGCTTATCTTGGGGTGAGCAGTACTTC. As protein: CASSLSWGEQYF.

The chain links TRBV9 to TRBJ2-7, with D perhaps assigned TRBD1 or TRBD2 (5 bases each). The CDR3 is 15 amino acids. Germline V gene data show CDR1 as SGDLS and CDR2 as YYNGEE. Trimming stripped 0 bases from V and 2 bases from J, with 12 bases between. CDR3 in amino acids: CASSVGGFGAYEQYF. CDR3 nucleotides: TGTGCCAGCAGCGTAGGGGGGTTTGGAGCCTACGAGCAGTACTTC. The full variable domain, completed using reference TRBV9 and TRBJ2-7, is DSGVTQTPKHLITATGQRVTLRCSPRSGDLSVYWYQQSLDQGLQFLIQYYNGEERAKGNILERFSAQQFPDLHSELNLSSLELGDSALYFCASSVGGFGAYEQYFGPGTRLTVT.

The chain uses TRBV4-1 and TRBJ2-2, with D tentatively TRBD2 (6 bases). This CDR3 spans 16 amino acids. Germline CDR1 reads MGHRA; CDR2 reads YSYEKL. With 4 bases removed from V and 5 bases from J, the gap between germline ends came to 17 bases. CDR3 DNA sequence: TGCGCCAGCAGCCCAGGAGATAGCGGAAAAACCGGGGAGCTGTTTTTT. Translation: CASSPGDSGKTGELFF.

The V gene is TRBV30, the J gene TRBJ1-2; perhaps TRBD1 as D (5 bases). Germline-derived CDR1 and CDR2 are GTSNPN and SVGIG (reference sequence). Trimming stripped 8 bases from V and 8 bases from J, with 15 bases between. This CDR3 has 11 residues. As DNA, the CDR3 is TGTGCCATCCATCCGGGGGTCGGCTACACCTTC. It codes for CAIHPGVGYTF.